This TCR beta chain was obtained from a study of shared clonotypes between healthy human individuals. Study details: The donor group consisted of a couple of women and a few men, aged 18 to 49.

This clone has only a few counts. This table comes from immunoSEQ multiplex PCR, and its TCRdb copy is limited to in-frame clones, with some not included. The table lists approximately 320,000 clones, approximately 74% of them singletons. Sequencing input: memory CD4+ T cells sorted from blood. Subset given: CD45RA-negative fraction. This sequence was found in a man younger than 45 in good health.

The CDR3 is CASSLDRPNSPLHF. The DNA for the CDR3 is TGTGCCAGCAGCTTGGACAGGCCCAATTCACCCCTCCACTTT. The chain combines TRBV5-4 with TRBJ1-6, with D possibly TRBD1 on 5 matching bases. The CDR3 loop spans 14 amino acids. V was shortened by 0 bases and J by 7 bases, with 8 bases between the two germline ends. Germline CDR1 is SGHNT and CDR2 is YYREEE (reference sequence).